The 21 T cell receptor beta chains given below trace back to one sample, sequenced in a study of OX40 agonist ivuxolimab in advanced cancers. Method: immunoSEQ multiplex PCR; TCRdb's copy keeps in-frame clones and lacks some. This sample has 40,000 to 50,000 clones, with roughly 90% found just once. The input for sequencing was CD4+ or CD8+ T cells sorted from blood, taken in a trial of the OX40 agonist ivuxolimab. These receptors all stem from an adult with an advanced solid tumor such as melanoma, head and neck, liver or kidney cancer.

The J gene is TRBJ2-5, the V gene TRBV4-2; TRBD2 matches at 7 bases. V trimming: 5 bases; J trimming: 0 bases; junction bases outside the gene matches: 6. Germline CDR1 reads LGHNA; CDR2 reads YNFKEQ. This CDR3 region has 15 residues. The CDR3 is CASSYFLADQETQYF. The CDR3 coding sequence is TGTGCCAGCAGCTACTTCCTAGCGGACCAAGAGACCCAGTACTTC.

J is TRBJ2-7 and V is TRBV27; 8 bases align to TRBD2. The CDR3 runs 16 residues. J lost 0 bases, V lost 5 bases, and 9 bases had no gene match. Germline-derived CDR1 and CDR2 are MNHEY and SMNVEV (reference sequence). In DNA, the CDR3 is TGTGCCAGCAGTCTGGAATATAGCGGGGACTCCTACGAGCAGTACTTC. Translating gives CASSLEYSGDSYEQYF.

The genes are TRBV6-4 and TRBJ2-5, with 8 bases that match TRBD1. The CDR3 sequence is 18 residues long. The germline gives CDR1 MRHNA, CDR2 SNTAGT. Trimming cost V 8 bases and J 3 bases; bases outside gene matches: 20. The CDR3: CASPFSRQGCFGEETQYF. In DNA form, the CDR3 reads TGTGCCAGCCCCTTTTCGAGACAGGGGTGTTTCGGAGAAGAGACCCAGTACTTC.

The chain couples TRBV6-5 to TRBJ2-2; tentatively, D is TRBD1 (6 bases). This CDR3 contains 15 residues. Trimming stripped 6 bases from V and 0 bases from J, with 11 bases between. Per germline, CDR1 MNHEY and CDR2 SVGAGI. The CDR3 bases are TGTGCCAGCAGGGAACAGGGAGCGAACACCGGGGAGCTGTTTTTT. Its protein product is CASREQGANTGELFF.

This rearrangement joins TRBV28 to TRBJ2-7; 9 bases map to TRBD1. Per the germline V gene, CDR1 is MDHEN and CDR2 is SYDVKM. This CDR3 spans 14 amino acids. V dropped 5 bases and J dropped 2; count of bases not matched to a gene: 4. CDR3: CASSGTGRTYEQYF. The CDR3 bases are TGTGCCAGCAGTGGGACAGGGAGGACCTACGAGCAGTACTTC.

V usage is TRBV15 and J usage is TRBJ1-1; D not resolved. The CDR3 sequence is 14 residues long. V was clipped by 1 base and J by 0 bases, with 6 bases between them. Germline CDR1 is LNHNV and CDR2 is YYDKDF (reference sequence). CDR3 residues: CATSRGVMNTEAFF. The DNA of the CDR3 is TGTGCCACCAGCAGAGGGGTAATGAACACTGAAGCTTTCTTT. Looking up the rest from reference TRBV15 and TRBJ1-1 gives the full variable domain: DAMVIQNPRYQVTQFGKPVTLSCSQTLNHNVMYWYQQKSSQAPKLLFHYYDKDFNNEADTPDNFQSRRPNTSFCFLDIRSPGLGDTAMYLCATSRGVMNTEAFFGQGTRLTVV.

CDR3 bases: TGTGCCAGCACGGACAGGGCGGATACGCAGTATTTT. Its protein is CASTDRADTQYF. This chain connects TRBV19 to TRBJ2-3, with TRBD1 matching over 8 bases. The trim removed 9 bases at V and 6 bases at J, leaving 5 bases unmatched. The CDR3 is made up of 12 amino acids. Germline V gene data show CDR1 as LNHDA and CDR2 as SQIVND (reference sequence).

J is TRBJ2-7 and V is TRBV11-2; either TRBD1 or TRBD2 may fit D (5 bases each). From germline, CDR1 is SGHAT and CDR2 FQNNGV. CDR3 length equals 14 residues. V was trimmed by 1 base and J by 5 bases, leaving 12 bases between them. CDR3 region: CASSLVTGGHEQYV. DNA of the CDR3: TGTGCCAGCAGCTTAGTGACTGGGGGACACGAGCAGTACGTC.

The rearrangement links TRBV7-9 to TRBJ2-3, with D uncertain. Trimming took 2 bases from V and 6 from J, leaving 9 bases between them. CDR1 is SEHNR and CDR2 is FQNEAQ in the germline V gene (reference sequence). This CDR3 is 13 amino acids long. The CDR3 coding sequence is TGTGCCAGCAGCTTACTTAGTAGCGATACGCAGTATTTT. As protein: CASSLLSSDTQYF.

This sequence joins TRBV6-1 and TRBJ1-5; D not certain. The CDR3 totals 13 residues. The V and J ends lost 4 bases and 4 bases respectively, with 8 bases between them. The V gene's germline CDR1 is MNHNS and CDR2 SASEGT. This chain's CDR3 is CASSVPRNQPQHF. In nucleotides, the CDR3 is TGTGCCAGCAGTGTCCCCAGGAATCAGCCCCAGCATTTT.

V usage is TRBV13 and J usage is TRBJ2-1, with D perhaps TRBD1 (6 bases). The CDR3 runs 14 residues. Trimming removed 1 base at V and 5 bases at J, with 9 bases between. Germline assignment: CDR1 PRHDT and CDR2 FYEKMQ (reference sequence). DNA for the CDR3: TGTGCCAGCAGCTTAGTGACAGGAAACAATGAGCAGTTCTTC. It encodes CASSLVTGNNEQFF.

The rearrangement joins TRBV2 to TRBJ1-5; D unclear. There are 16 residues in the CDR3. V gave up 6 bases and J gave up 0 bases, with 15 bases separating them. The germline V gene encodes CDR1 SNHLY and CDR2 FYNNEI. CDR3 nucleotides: TGTGCCAGCAGCTCTACCATTAACTATAGCAATCAGCCCCAGCATTTT. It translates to CASSSTINYSNQPQHF.

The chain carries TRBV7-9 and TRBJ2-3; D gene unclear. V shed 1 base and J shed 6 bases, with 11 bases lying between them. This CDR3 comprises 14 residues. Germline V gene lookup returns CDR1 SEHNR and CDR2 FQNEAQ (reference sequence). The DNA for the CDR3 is TGTGCCAGCAGCTTAGAACGGGTAACGGATACGCAGTATTTT. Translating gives CASSLERVTDTQYF. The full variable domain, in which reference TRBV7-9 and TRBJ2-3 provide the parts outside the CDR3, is DTGVSQNPRHKITKRGQNVTFRCDPISEHNRLYWYRQTLGQGPEFLTYFQNEAQLEKSRLLSDRFSAERPKGSFSTLEIQRTEQGDSAMYLCASSLERVTDTQYFGPGTRLTVL.

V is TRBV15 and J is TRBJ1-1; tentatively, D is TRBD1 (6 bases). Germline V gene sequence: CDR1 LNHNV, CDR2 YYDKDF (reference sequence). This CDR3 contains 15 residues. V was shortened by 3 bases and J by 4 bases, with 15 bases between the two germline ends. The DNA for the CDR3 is TGTGCCACCAGCAGCCGACATATGGGGGCCACTGAAGCTTTCTTT. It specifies CATSSRHMGATEAFF.

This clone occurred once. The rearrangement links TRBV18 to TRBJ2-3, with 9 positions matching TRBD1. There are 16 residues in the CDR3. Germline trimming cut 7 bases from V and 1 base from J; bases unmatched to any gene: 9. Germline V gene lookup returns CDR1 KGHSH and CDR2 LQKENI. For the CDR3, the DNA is TGTGCCAGCTACAGACAGGGGGGAGTAGGCACAGATACGCAGTATTTT. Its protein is CASYRQGGVGTDTQYF. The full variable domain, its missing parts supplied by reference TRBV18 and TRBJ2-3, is NAGVMQNPRHLVRRRGQEARLRCSPMKGHSHVYWYRQLPEEGLKFMVYLQKENIIDESGMPKERFSAEFPKEGPSILRIQQVVRGDSAAYFCASYRQGGVGTDTQYFGPGTRLTVL.

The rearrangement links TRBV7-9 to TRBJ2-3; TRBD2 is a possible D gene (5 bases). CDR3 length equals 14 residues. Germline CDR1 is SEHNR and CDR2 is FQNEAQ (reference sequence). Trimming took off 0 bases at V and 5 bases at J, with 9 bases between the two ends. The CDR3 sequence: CASSLALRGDTQYF. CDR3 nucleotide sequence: TGTGCCAGCAGCTTAGCGCTACGGGGAGATACGCAGTATTTT.

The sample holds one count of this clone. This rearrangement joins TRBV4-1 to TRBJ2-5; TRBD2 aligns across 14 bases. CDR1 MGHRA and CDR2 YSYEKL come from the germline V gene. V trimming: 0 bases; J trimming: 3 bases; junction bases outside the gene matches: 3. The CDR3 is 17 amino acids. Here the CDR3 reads CASSQEWGLAGEETQYF. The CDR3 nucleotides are TGCGCCAGCAGCCAAGAGTGGGGACTAGCGGGGGAAGAGACCCAGTACTTC.

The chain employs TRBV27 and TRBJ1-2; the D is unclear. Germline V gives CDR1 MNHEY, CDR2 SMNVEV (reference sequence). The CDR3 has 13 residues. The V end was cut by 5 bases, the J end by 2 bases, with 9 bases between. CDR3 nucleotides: TGTGCCAGCAGTCTGCGTAGCAACTATGGCTACACCTTC. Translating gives CASSLRSNYGYTF.

The CDR3 loop is CASSLDRVVYEQYF. Written as DNA, the CDR3 is TGTGCCAGCAGCTTAGACAGGGTAGTTTACGAGCAGTACTTC. This sequence joins TRBV5-4 and TRBJ2-7, with TRBD1 matching over 7 bases. Germline V gene lookup returns CDR1 SGHNT and CDR2 YYREEE (reference sequence). With 2 bases clipped from V and 4 bases from J, the junction kept 6 bases outside the gene matches. The CDR3 extends over 14 amino acids. The variable domain in full, completed from reference TRBV5-4 and TRBJ2-7, reads ETGVTQSPTHLIKTRGQQVTLRCSSQSGHNTVSWYQQALGQGPQFIFQYYREEENGRGNFPPRFSGLQFPNYSSELNVNALELDDSALYLCASSLDRVVYEQYFGPGTRLTVT.

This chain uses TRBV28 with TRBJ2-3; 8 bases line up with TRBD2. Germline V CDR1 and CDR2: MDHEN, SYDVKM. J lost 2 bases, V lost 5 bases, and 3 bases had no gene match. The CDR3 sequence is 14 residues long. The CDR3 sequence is CASSTSGNTDTQYF. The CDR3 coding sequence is TGTGCCAGCAGTACTAGCGGAAACACAGATACGCAGTATTTT.

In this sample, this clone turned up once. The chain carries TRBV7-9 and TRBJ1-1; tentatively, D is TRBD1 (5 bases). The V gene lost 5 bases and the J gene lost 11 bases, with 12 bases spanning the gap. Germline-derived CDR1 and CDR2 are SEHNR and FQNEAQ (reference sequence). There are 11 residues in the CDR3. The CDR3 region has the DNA TGTGCCAGCAGCCGGACATTAATGGCTTTCTTT. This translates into CASSRTLMAFF.